Included here is one TCR beta chain sequence, with context. Healthy bone marrow donors supplied every sample. This sample stems from a study of cytomegalovirus exposure and HLA in healthy donors. In the study overall: HLA-typed donors were the source of 80 million to 90 million unique TCRs, which an early data release held.

60 Vbeta and 13 Jbeta primers were used in PCR. In the original analysis: It was a later analysis that counted about 80 million unique TCR beta chains, of which 9 million to 13 million were shared. TCRdb's table, derived via immunoSEQ multiplex PCR, lists solely in-frame clones and lacks some. That table supplies the V and J calls and clone size; D and trimming were determined from the DNA. The profile shows around 180,000 clones, about four fifths of them singletons. Germline CDR1 LGHNA, CDR2 YSLEER. This CDR3 spans 15 amino acids. Between the trimmed V and J ends, which lost 0 bases and 1 base, there was a span of 7 bases.

Specimen: PBMCs. The chain has TRBV4-3 and TRBJ1-5; the D is unclear. This receptor was identified in a boy between 10 and 17 years old in good health and CMV-seronegative. In DNA, the CDR3 is TGCGCCAGCAGCCAAGAAGGCAGGAGCAATCAGCCCCAGCATTTT. Translation gives CASSQEGRSNQPQHF.